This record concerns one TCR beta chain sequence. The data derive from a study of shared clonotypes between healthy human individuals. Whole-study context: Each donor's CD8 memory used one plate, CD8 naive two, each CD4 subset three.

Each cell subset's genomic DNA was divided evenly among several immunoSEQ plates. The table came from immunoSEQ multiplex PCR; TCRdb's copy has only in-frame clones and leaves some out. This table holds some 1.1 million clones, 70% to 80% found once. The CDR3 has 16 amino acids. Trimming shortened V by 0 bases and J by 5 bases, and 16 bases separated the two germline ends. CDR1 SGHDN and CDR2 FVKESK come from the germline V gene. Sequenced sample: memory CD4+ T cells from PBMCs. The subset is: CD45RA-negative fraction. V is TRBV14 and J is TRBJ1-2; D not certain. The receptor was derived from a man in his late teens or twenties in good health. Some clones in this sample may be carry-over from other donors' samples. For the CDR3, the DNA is TGTGCCAGCAGCCAAGATTCATTCGGGGTTTGGTATGGCTACACCTTC. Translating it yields CASSQDSFGVWYGYTF.